A selection of T cell receptor beta chains follows, all from one sample in a study of T cell changes during pregnancy in multiple sclerosis. Clones were sequenced by immunoSEQ multiplex PCR, and TCRdb holds only the in-frame ones, with some missing. The profile shows some 38,000 clones, 90% of them singletons. The input for sequencing was CD4+ T cells from peripheral blood mononuclear cells, taken in the second trimester of pregnancy. The receptor source for this set is a female donor with multiple sclerosis, enrolled in a pregnancy study. Both conserved end residues are part of each CDR3. D genes are given only for firm matches. Size tells how often a clone was seen (once, few, many) or the class of an expanded clone, and some rows leave it out.

>TRBJ2-4|.|.|TRBV4-3
CASSQDWSAGAKNIQYF
TGCGCCAGCAGCCAAGATTGGTCGGCAGGTGCCAAAAACATTCAGTACTTC
>TRBJ2-5|TRBD2|.|TRBV2
CASSEMAGGGETQYF
TGTGCCAGCAGTGAAATGGCGGGAGGAGGGGAGACCCAGTACTTC
>TRBJ2-7|.|.|TRBV28
CASGSGNPYEQYF
TGTGCCAGCGGGTCCGGGAACCCCTACGAGCAGTACTTC
>TRBJ2-1|.|.|TRBV28
CASSLDGISYNEQFF
TGTGCCAGCAGTTTGGACGGGATCTCCTACAATGAGCAGTTCTTC
>TRBJ1-5|.|.|TRBV4-3
CASSQSFNQPQHF
TGCGCCAGCAGCCAGTCGTTCAATCAGCCCCAGCATTTT
>TRBJ2-7|.|.|TRBV11-2
CASSSDLGAYEQYF
TGTGCCAGCAGCTCGGATCTTGGAGCCTACGAGCAGTACTTC
>TRBJ1-2|.|.|TRBV27
CASSPNGLDRYYGYTF
TGTGCCAGCAGTCCAAACGGACTAGACCGATACTATGGCTACACCTTC
>TRBJ2-6|.|.|TRBV5-6
CASSLFSGANVLTF
TGTGCCAGCAGCTTGTTCAGTGGGGCCAACGTCCTGACTTTC
>TRBJ1-5|TRBD1|.|TRBV15
CATSRGPGQGNQPQHF
TGTGCCACCAGCAGAGGGCCGGGACAGGGCAATCAGCCCCAGCATTTT
>TRBJ2-7|.|.|TRBV27
CASSPISVRRSSYEQYF
TGTGCCAGCAGCCCTATCAGTGTCCGACGGAGCTCCTACGAGCAGTACTTC
>TRBJ1-1|.|.|TRBV5-8
CASSLSRREAFF
TGTGCCAGCAGCTTATCGCGGCGTGAAGCTTTCTTT
>TRBJ2-7|TRBD1|.|TRBV6-6
CASRRDSYEQYF
TGTGCCAGCAGACGGGACAGCTACGAGCAGTACTTC
>TRBJ2-3|TRBD1|.|TRBV5-4
CASTSQQGSQYF
TGTGCCAGCACGAGTCAACAGGGGTCGCAGTATTTT
>TRBJ2-2|TRBD2|once|TRBV7-2
CASSQGGTSATGELFF
TGTGCCAGCAGCCAAGGGGGGACTAGCGCCACCGGGGAGCTGTTTTTT
>TRBJ2-2|.|.|TRBV25-1
CASSEGGPGELFF
TGTGCCAGCAGTGAAGGTGGCCCCGGGGAGCTGTTTTTT
>TRBJ1-2|TRBD1|.|TRBV28
CASRGQGRKGYTF
TGTGCCAGCAGGGGACAGGGTCGCAAAGGCTACACCTTC
>TRBJ2-1|TRBD2|.|TRBV28
CASLEGGSREQFF
TGTGCCAGTCTGGAGGGCGGGAGCAGGGAGCAGTTCTTC
>TRBJ2-4|.|.|TRBV6-5
CASRSDTREVNIQYF
TGTGCCAGCAGGTCGGACACGAGGGAGGTAAACATTCAGTACTTC
>TRBJ2-1|TRBD1|.|TRBV11-2
CASSRPDRGQYNEQFF
TGTGCCAGCAGCAGGCCAGACAGGGGGCAGTACAATGAGCAGTTCTTC
>TRBJ2-6|TRBD1|.|TRBV2
CASSWTGGSGANVLTF
TGTGCCAGCAGTTGGACAGGGGGGTCTGGGGCCAACGTCCTGACTTTC
>TRBJ2-1|TRBD2|.|TRBV15
CATSRASSGMDEQFF
TGTGCCACCAGCAGAGCGTCTAGCGGGATGGATGAGCAGTTCTTC
>TRBJ2-1|.|.|TRBV6-5
CASILTRPYNEQFF
TGTGCCAGTATCCTTACTCGCCCATACAATGAGCAGTTCTTC
>TRBJ2-7|.|.|TRBV20-1
CSASRLYEQYF
TGCAGTGCTTCGCGACTCTACGAGCAGTACTTC
>TRBJ2-7|TRBD2|.|TRBV5-6
CASSLAGTSANPITYEQYF
TGTGCCAGCAGCTTAGCCGGGACTAGCGCGAATCCAATAACCTACGAGCAGTACTTC
>TRBJ2-5|.|.|TRBV4-3
CASSQAVASQETQYF
TGCGCCAGCAGCCAAGCGGTAGCGAGCCAAGAGACCCAGTACTTC
>TRBJ1-4|TRBD1|.|TRBV5-6
CASSPGTGGLYRLEKLFF
TGTGCCAGCAGCCCCGGGACAGGGGGTTTGTATCGGCTTGAAAAACTGTTTTTT
>TRBJ1-1|.|.|TRBV4-2
CASSQDGTVGASARAFF
TGTGCCAGCAGCCAAGATGGGACTGTCGGGGCCTCCGCGCGAGCTTTCTTT
>TRBJ1-1|TRBD1|.|TRBV7-3
CASSMTGADTEAFF
TGTGCCAGCAGCATGACAGGGGCGGACACTGAAGCTTTCTTT
>TRBJ2-5|TRBD2|.|TRBV6-1
CASSEGLAGAAGTQYF
TGTGCCAGCAGTGAAGGGCTAGCGGGAGCCGCAGGGACCCAGTACTTC
>TRBJ1-3|.|.|TRBV6-6
CASSYPGSSGNTIYF
TGTGCCAGCAGTTACCCCGGGTCCTCCGGAAACACCATATATTTT
>TRBJ2-7|TRBD2|.|TRBV28
CASSLGTSGTYEQYF
TGTGCCAGCAGTTTGGGGACTAGTGGTACCTACGAGCAGTACTTC
>TRBJ1-2|.|.|TRBV5-8
CASSLIQGYGYTF
TGTGCCAGCAGCTTGATACAGGGCTATGGCTACACCTTC
>TRBJ2-7|.|.|TRBV7-2
CASSATPGVTYEQYF
TGTGCCAGCAGCGCTACCCCCGGGGTAACCTACGAGCAGTACTTC
>TRBJ2-1|TRBD1|once|TRBV7-2
CASRSTGNFYNEQFF
TGTGCCAGCAGGTCGACAGGGAATTTTTACAATGAGCAGTTCTTC
>TRBJ2-3|TRBD2|.|TRBV11-3
CASSLARGRSTDTQYF
TGTGCCAGCAGCTTAGCTCGCGGGAGGAGTACAGATACGCAGTATTTT